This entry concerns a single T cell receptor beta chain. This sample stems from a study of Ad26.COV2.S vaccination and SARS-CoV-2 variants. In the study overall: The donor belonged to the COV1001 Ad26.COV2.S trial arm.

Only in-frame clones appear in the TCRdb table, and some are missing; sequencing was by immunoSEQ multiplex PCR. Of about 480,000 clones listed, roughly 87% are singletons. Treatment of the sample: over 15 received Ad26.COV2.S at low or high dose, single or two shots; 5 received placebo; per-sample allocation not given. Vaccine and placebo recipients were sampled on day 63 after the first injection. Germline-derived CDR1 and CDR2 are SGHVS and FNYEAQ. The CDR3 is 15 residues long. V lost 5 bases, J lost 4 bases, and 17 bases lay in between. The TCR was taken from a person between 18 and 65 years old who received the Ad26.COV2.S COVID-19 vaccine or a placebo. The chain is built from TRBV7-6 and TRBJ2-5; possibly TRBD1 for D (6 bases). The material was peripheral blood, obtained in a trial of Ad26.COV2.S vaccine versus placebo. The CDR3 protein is CASSLRQDRVETQYF. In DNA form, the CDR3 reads TGTGCCAGCAGCCTTCGACAGGATAGGGTAGAGACCCAGTACTTC.